This TCR beta chain comes out of a study of blood T cell repertoires in COVID-19. Study overall: Samples of COVID-19 (acute and convalescent) were obtained from the United States, Italy and Spain. T cells, B-cell-depleted T cells, or PBMCs supplied cDNA or gDNA.

The ends lost 5 bases at V and 7 bases at J; junction bases unmatched: 3. The V gene's germline CDR1 is MNHEY and CDR2 SVGAGI. This CDR3 region has 14 residues. Source study methods: From reference gene primer amplification, estimates of nucleated cell counts were derived. Repertoires were generated with immunoSEQ multiplex PCR, while TCRdb's copy carries only in-frame clones and drops some. Clone size and V and J calls were adopted from that table, with D and trimming inferred from the DNA. This repertoire shows roughly 74,000 clones, almost 85% found once; its top ten account for approximately 35%.

This TCR was recovered from a man between 65 and 85 years old with acute or convalescent COVID-19. J is TRBJ2-2 and V is TRBV6-5; 11 bases match TRBD1. Sequenced input: peripheral blood. The CDR3 region has the DNA TGTGCCAGCAGTCGGACAGGGGGCAACGGGGAGCTGTTTTTT. Translating it yields CASSRTGGNGELFF.